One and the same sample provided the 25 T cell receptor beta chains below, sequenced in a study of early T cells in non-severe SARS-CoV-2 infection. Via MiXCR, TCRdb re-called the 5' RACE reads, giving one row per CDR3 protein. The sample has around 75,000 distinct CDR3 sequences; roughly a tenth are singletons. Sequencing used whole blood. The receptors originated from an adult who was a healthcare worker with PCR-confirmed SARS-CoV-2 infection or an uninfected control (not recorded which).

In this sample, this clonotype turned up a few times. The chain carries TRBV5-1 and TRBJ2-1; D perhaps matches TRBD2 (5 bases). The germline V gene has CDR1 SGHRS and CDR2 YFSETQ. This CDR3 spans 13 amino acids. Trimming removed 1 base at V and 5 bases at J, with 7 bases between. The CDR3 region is CASSLKADNEQFF. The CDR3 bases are TGCGCCAGCAGCTTGAAAGCGGACAATGAGCAGTTCTTC.

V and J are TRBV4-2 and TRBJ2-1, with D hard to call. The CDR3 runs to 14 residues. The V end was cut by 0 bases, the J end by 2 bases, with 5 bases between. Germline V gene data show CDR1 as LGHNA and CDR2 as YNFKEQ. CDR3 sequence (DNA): TGTGCCAGCAGCCAAGATCTTGCCTACAATGAGCAGTTCTTC. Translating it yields CASSQDLAYNEQFF.

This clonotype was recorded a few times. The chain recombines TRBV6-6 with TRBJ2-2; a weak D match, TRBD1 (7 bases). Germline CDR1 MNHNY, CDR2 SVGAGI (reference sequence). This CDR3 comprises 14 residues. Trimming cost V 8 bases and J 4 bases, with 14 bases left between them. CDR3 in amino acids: CASGNRGGTGELFF. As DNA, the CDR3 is TGTGCCAGCGGAAACAGGGGAGGCACCGGGGAGCTGTTTTTT.

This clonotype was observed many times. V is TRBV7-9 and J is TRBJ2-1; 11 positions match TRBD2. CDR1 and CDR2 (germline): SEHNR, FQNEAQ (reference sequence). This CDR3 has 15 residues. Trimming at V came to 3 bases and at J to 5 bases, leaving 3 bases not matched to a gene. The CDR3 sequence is CASSLGGLADNEQFF. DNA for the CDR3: TGTGCCAGCAGCTTGGGGGGACTAGCGGACAATGAGCAGTTCTTC.

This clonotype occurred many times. In nucleotides, the CDR3 is TGCAGTGCTAGAGATCAGGGCAGGGGGAATCGGGAGCAGTACTTC. This gives the protein CSARDQGRGNREQYF. The chain couples TRBV20-1 to TRBJ2-7, with 7 positions matching TRBD1. The CDR3 covers 15 residues. The germline CDR1 and CDR2 sequences are DFQATT and SNEGSKA (reference sequence). The V and J ends lost 0 bases and 7 bases, in that order; junction bases with no gene match: 12.

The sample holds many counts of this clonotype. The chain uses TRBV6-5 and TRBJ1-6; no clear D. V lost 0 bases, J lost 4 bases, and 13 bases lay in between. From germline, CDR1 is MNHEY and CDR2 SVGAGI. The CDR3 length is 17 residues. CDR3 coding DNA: TGTGCCAGCAGTTACTCGTCGGGAGGGTCTTATAATTCACCCCTCCACTTT. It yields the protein CASSYSSGGSYNSPLHF.

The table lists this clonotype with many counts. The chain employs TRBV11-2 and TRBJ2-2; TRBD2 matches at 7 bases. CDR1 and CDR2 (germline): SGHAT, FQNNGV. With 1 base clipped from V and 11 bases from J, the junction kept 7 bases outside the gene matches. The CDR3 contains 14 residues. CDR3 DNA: TGTGCCAGCAGCTTAGCGGGGGGTTCCGTCGAGCTGTTTTTT. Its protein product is CASSLAGGSVELFF.

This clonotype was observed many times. This CDR3 is CASSPWLGGPEAFF. The DNA of the CDR3 is TGTGCCAGCAGCCCCTGGTTGGGAGGCCCTGAAGCTTTCTTT. This rearrangement joins TRBV9 to TRBJ1-1; D call uncertain. Between the trimmed V and J ends, which lost 4 bases and 6 bases, there was a span of 16 bases. The germline gives CDR1 SGDLS, CDR2 YYNGEE. The CDR3 is 14 amino acids.

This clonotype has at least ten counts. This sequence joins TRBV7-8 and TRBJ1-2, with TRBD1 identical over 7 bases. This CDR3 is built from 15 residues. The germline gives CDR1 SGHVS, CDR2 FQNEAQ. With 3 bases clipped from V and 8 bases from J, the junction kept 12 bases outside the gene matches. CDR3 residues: CASSFDRALGGGYTF. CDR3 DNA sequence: TGTGCCAGCAGCTTCGACAGGGCCCTTGGTGGAGGCTACACCTTC. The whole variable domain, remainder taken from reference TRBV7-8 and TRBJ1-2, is GAGVSQSPRYKVAKRGQDVALRCDPISGHVSLFWYQQALGQGPEFLTYFQNEAQLDKSGLPSDRFFAERPEGSVSTLKIQRTQQEDSAVYLCASSFDRALGGGYTFGSGTRLTVV.

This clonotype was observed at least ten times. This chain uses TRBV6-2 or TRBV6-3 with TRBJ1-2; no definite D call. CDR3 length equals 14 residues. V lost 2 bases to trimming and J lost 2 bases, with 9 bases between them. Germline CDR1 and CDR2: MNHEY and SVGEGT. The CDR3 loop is CASSYVQLNYGYTF. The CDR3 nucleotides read TGTGCCAGCAGTTACGTTCAATTAAACTATGGCTACACCTTC.

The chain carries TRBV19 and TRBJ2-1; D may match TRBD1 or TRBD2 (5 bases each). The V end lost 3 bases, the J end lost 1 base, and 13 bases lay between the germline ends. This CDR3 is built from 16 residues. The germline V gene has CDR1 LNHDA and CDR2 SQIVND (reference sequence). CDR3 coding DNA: TGTGCCAGTAGTATCTTGTATGGGGGATCCTACAATGAGCAGTTCTTC. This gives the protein CASSILYGGSYNEQFF.

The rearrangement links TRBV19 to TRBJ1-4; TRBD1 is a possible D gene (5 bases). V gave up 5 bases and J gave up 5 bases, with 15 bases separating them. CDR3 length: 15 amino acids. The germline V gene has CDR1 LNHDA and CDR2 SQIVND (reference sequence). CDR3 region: CASSWGRAGNEKLFF. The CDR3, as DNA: TGTGCCAGTAGTTGGGGACGGGCGGGAAATGAAAAACTGTTTTTT.

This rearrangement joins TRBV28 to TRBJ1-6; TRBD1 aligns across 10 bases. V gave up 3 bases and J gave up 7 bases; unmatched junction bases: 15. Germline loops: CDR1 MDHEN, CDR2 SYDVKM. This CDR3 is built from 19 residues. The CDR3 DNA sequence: TGTGCCAGCAGTTTCTACAATAGCGGACAGGGGGTTAGGAATTCACCCCTCCACTTT. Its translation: CASSFYNSGQGVRNSPLHF.

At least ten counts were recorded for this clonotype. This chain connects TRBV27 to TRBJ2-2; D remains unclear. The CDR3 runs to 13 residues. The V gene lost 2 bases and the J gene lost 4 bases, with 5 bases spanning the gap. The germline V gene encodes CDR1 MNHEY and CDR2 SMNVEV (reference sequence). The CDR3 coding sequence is TGTGCCAGCAGTTTAATCGCCACCGGGGAGCTGTTTTTT. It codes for CASSLIATGELFF.

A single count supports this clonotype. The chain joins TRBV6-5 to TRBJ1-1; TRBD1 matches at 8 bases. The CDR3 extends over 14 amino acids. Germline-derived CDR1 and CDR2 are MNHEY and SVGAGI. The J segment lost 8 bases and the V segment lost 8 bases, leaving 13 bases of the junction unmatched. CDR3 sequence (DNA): TGTGCCAGCGGCTACCGGGACAGGCCCTCAGAAGCTTTCTTT. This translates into CASGYRDRPSEAFF.

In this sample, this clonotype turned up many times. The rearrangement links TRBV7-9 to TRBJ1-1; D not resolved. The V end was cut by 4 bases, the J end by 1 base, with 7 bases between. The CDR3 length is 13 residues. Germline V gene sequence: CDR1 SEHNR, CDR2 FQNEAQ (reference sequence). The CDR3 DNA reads TGTGCCAGCAGCTCCCAGGCGAACACTGAAGCTTTCTTT. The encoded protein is CASSSQANTEAFF.

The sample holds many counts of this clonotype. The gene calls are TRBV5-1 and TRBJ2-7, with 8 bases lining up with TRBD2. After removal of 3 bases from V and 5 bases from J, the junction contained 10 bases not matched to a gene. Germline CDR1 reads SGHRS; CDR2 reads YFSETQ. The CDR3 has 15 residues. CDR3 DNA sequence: TGCGCCAGCAGCTCCTCCGGGACTAGTGGAAACGAGCAGTACTTC. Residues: CASSSSGTSGNEQYF. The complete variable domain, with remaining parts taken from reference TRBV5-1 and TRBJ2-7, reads KAGVTQTPRYLIKTRGQQVTLSCSPISGHRSVSWYQQTPGQGLQFLFEYFSETQRNKGNFPGRFSGRQFSNSRSEMNVSTLELGDSALYLCASSSSGTSGNEQYFGPGTRLTVT.

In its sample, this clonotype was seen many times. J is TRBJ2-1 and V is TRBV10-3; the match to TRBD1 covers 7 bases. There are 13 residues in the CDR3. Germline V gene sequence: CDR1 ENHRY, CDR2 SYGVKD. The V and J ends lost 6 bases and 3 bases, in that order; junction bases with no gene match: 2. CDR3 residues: CAIRRDSYNEQFF. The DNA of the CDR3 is TGTGCCATCAGGAGGGACAGCTACAATGAGCAGTTCTTC.

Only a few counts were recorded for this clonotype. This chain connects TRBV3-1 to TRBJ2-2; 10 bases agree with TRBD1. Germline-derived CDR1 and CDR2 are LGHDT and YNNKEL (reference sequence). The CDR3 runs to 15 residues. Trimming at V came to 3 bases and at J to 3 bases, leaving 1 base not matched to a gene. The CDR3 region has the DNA TGTGCCAGCAGCCAGGGACAGGGGTACACCGGGGAGCTGTTTTTT. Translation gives CASSQGQGYTGELFF.

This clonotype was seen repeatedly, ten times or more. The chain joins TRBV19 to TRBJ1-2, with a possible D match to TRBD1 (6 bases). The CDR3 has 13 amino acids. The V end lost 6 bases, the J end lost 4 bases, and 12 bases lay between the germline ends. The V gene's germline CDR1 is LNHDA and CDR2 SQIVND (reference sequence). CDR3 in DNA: TGTGCCAGTAGCGAGACAGGAGGCTATGGCTACACCTTC. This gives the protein CASSETGGYGYTF.

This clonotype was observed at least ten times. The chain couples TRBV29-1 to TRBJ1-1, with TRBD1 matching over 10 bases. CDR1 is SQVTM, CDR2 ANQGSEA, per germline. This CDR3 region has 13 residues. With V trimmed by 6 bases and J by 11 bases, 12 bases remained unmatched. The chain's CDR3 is CSVGGTGAKGAFF. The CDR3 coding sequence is TGCAGCGTCGGGGGGACAGGGGCAAAAGGGGCTTTCTTT.

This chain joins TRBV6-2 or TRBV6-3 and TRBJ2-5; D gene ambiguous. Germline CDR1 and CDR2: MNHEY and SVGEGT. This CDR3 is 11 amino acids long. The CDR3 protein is CAIGPQETQYF. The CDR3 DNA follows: TGTGCGATAGGGCCCCAAGAGACCCAGTACTTC.

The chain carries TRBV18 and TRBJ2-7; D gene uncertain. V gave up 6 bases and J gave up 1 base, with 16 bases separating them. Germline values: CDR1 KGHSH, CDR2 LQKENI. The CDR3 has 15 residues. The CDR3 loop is CASSPEAPPSYEQYF. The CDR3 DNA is TGTGCCAGCTCCCCCGAGGCACCCCCGTCCTACGAGCAGTACTTC.

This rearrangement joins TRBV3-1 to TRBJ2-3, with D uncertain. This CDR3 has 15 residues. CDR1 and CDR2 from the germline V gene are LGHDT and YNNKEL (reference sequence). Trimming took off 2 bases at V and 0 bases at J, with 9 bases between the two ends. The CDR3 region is CASSQTVGSTDTQYF. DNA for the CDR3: TGTGCCAGCAGCCAAACCGTCGGGAGCACAGATACGCAGTATTTT.

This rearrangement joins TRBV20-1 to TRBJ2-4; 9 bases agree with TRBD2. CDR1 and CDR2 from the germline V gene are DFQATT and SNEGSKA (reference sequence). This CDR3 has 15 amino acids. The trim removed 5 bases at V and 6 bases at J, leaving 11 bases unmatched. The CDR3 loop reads CSAPLAGGRGNIQYF. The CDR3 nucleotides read TGCAGTGCTCCACTAGCGGGTGGTCGCGGAAACATTCAGTACTTC.